Each of the 27 T cell receptor beta chains below was sequenced from the same sample in a study of T cells in Graves' hyperthyroidism and ophthalmopathy. Amplification of TCR beta CDR3 regions was performed using RNA transcripts as template. A set of HTBI primers served as the primers for a first-round RT-PCR of the TCR CDR3. From the multiplex PCR reads, TCRdb called clonotypes with MiXCR, one entry per CDR3 protein. The top ten hold roughly 7% of the sample, which has 640,000 or so distinct CDR3 sequences, 13% to 15% seen once. The sample taken for sequencing was blood. The receptors originated from a woman aged 18-35 years with Graves' ophthalmopathy.

The J gene is TRBJ1-1, the V gene TRBV20-1; weak D call: TRBD1 (6 bases). Germline V lookup: CDR1 DFQATT, CDR2 SNEGSKA (reference sequence). This CDR3 region has 15 residues. The V end was cut by 2 bases, the J end by 5 bases, with 18 bases between. The CDR3 spells CSARSIGVTGTEAFF. CDR3 DNA sequence: TGCAGTGCTAGAAGTATCGGGGTGACAGGTACTGAAGCTTTCTTT.

This clonotype was seen at least ten times. CDR3 DNA sequence: TGTGCCAGCAGTGTGAGTGGGAGAGGCACAGATACGCAGTATTTT. Protein: CASSVSGRGTDTQYF. The chain combines TRBV2 with TRBJ2-3, with TRBD2 as a possible D gene (5 bases). Germline CDR1 SNHLY, CDR2 FYNNEI. V lost 4 bases and J 1 base, leaving 12 bases between the germline ends. This CDR3 comprises 15 residues.

This clonotype was observed at least ten times. The chain joins TRBV6-6 to TRBJ2-1; unclear D gene. The CDR3 runs 15 residues. Germline V gives CDR1 MNHNY, CDR2 SVGAGI (reference sequence). The germline V and J ends were trimmed by 0 bases and 6 bases, with 12 bases remaining between them. This chain's CDR3 is CASSYSGDLSNEQFF. The DNA for the CDR3 is TGTGCCAGCAGTTACTCGGGTGACTTATCCAATGAGCAGTTCTTC.

This clonotype was observed at least ten times. The V call is TRBV28, the J call TRBJ2-1; D gene uncertain. Per germline, CDR1 MDHEN and CDR2 SYDVKM. This CDR3 has 15 amino acids. V lost 3 bases to trimming and J lost 8 bases, with 17 bases between them. The chain's CDR3 is CASSLETQLSDEQFF. The DNA of the CDR3 is TGTGCCAGCAGTTTGGAAACTCAACTAAGCGATGAGCAGTTCTTC. Using reference TRBV28 and TRBJ2-1 for the parts outside the CDR3, the full variable domain is DVKVTQSSRYLVKRTGEKVFLECVQDMDHENMFWYRQDPGLGLRLIYFSYDVKMKEKGDIPEGYSVSREKKERFSLILESASTNQTSMYLCASSLETQLSDEQFFGPGTRLTVL.

At least ten counts were recorded for this clonotype. The chain employs TRBV12-3 or TRBV12-4 and TRBJ2-3; 11 positions agree with TRBD2. This CDR3 comprises 15 residues. The V segment lost 3 bases and the J segment 3 bases; nucleotides outside the gene matches: 2. CDR3 sequence: CASSFWTSGTDTQYF. As DNA, the CDR3 is TGTGCCAGCAGTTTTTGGACTAGCGGGACAGATACGCAGTATTTT.

At least ten counts were recorded for this clonotype. The chain is built from TRBV12-3 or TRBV12-4 and TRBJ2-1, with TRBD2 matching over 10 bases. The trim removed 3 bases at V and 5 bases at J, leaving 13 bases unmatched. This CDR3 is 18 amino acids long. The DNA for the CDR3 is TGTGCCAGCAGTTTGCCTAGCGGGAGCGAAGGTTCCCACAATGAGCAGTTCTTC. Its translation: CASSLPSGSEGSHNEQFF.

This clonotype was counted only a few times. The chain recombines TRBV15 with TRBJ1-6, with 10 nucleotides matching TRBD1. From germline, CDR1 is LNHNV and CDR2 YYDKDF (reference sequence). This CDR3 is built from 15 residues. V shed 3 bases, J shed 6 bases, and the junction held 2 bases outside the gene matches. DNA for the CDR3: TGTGCCACCAGCAGGGGACAGGGGTTTAATTCACCCCTCCACTTT. Translated, it gives CATSRGQGFNSPLHF.

This clonotype was recorded many times. The gene calls are TRBV4-1 and TRBJ2-1; D remains unclear. Germline-derived CDR1 and CDR2 are MGHRA and YSYEKL. Trimming cost V 1 base and J 5 bases, with 6 bases left between them. The CDR3 extends over 13 amino acids. CDR3 in DNA: TGCGCCAGCAGCCAAGGGTTCAACAATGAGCAGTTCTTC. Its protein is CASSQGFNNEQFF.

This clonotype was observed a few times. The junction and the germline gene differ at one end; a read error may be behind it. The DNA for the CDR3 is TGTGCCAGTTCACCGGGGAGGCAGGGGGTTACCTACGAGCAGTACTTC. Translated: CASSPGRQGVTYEQYF. J is TRBJ2-7 and V is TRBV18; TRBD1 is a possible D gene (7 bases). Germline V gene data show CDR1 as KGHSH and CDR2 as LQKENI. The CDR3 loop spans 16 amino acids.

The chain is built from TRBV20-1 and TRBJ2-3; D possibly uses TRBD1 or TRBD2 (5 bases each). CDR1 DFQATT and CDR2 SNEGSKA come from the germline V gene (reference sequence). The CDR3 spans 15 residues. The V and J ends lost 1 base and 2 bases respectively, with 13 bases between them. The CDR3 loop reads CSARVVGTYTDTQYF. The CDR3 coding sequence is TGCAGTGCTAGAGTTGTAGGGACCTACACAGATACGCAGTATTTT.

This chain connects TRBV12-3 or TRBV12-4 to TRBJ2-7; 9 bases fit TRBD2. V lost 8 bases and J lost 2; bases outside the gene matches: 16. This CDR3 is built from 17 residues. The CDR3 protein is CASGSTSGLAGPYEQYF. For the CDR3, the DNA is TGTGCCAGCGGGTCGACTAGCGGTTTAGCGGGGCCCTACGAGCAGTACTTC.

This clonotype was seen at least ten times. The chain couples TRBV19 to TRBJ2-2; D is unclear. The CDR3 runs to 16 residues. V was shortened by 4 bases and J by 4 bases, with 16 bases between the two germline ends. The germline CDR1 and CDR2 sequences are LNHDA and SQIVND (reference sequence). This chain's CDR3 is CASSTALGIVTGELFF. DNA for the CDR3: TGTGCCAGTAGTACGGCCCTAGGTATCGTCACCGGGGAGCTGTTTTTT.

This clonotype was seen more than once but under ten times. CDR3 amino acids: CASSTDREAFF. The CDR3 region has the DNA TGTGCCAGCAGTACGGACAGGGAGGCTTTCTTT. The V gene is TRBV6-1, the J gene TRBJ1-1; 8 bases match TRBD1. The CDR3 loop spans 11 amino acids. Losses at the gene ends were 5 bases for V and 11 bases for J; bases not matched to a gene: 4. Germline CDR1 is MNHNS and CDR2 is SASEGT.

This chain joins TRBV30 and TRBJ1-5; 9 bases are a match to TRBD1. The trim removed 3 bases at V and 9 bases at J, leaving 9 bases unmatched. CDR1 and CDR2 from the germline V gene are GTSNPN and SVGIG (reference sequence). This CDR3 region has 14 residues. CDR3 sequence: CAWSPGTGLLPQHF. The DNA for the CDR3 is TGTGCCTGGAGCCCCGGGACAGGGCTGCTGCCCCAGCATTTT.

Ten or more counts support this clonotype. The V call is TRBV10-3, the J call TRBJ2-1, with a weak D call TRBD1 (6 bases). The CDR3 length is 13 residues. CDR1 is ENHRY and CDR2 is SYGVKD in the germline V gene. V lost 3 bases and J lost 3, with 6 bases in between. This CDR3 is CAISEGGYNEQFF. The CDR3 DNA reads TGTGCCATCAGTGAAGGGGGCTACAATGAGCAGTTCTTC.

This clonotype was seen only a few times. The chain recombines TRBV30 with TRBJ2-5; 7 bases map to TRBD1. The CDR3 is 13 amino acids. Germline-derived CDR1 and CDR2 are GTSNPN and SVGIG (reference sequence). The CDR3 DNA reads TGTACCTTATGGGGGACAGTACAAGAGACCCAGTACTTC. Protein: CTLWGTVQETQYF.

This chain joins TRBV6-1 and TRBJ1-1, with TRBD1 matching over 12 bases. Germline V gene data show CDR1 as MNHNS and CDR2 as SASEGT. This CDR3 spans 15 amino acids. With 6 bases clipped from V and 7 bases from J, the junction kept 9 bases outside the gene matches. CDR3 bases: TGTGCCAGCAGGGGGGACAGGGGGCTTTATGTTGAAGCTTTCTTT. Protein sequence: CASRGDRGLYVEAFF.

The rearrangement uses TRBV29-1 and TRBJ1-2; D is ambiguous. The V gene lost 4 bases and the J gene lost 8 bases, with 14 bases spanning the gap. The CDR3 contains 12 residues. Germline values: CDR1 SQVTM, CDR2 ANQGSEA. In nucleotides, the CDR3 is TGCAGCGTTGGGGAAAACTTGCGAGGCTACACCTTC. This encodes CSVGENLRGYTF.

The J gene is TRBJ2-1, the V gene TRBV7-2; 10 bases match TRBD1. TRBJ2-7 explains the end of the DNA better; the J call may be wrong. Germline lookup yields CDR1 SGHTA and CDR2 FQGNSA. The CDR3 covers 15 residues. The CDR3 bases are TGTGCCAGCTCTCCGGACAGGGGGACGTACAATGAGCAGTACTTC. It is translated as CASSPDRGTYNEQYF.

This clonotype was picked up a small number of times. V usage is TRBV19 and J usage is TRBJ2-7, with 7 bases fitting TRBD2. Per germline, CDR1 LNHDA and CDR2 SQIVND (reference sequence). V lost 5 bases, J lost 0 bases, and 7 bases stayed unmatched. This CDR3 contains 15 residues. CDR3 in amino acids: CASSGRRLASYEQYF. Written as DNA, the CDR3 is TGTGCCAGTAGTGGAAGGCGACTAGCCTCCTACGAGCAGTACTTC.

This clonotype appeared many times. The chain employs TRBV6-1 and TRBJ2-3, with D perhaps given as TRBD1 or TRBD2 (5 bases each). The CDR3 sequence is 16 residues long. Germline-derived CDR1 and CDR2 are MNHNS and SASEGT. With 5 bases removed from V and 2 bases from J, the gap between germline ends came to 17 bases. The DNA for the CDR3 is TGTGCCAGCAGTACCCGGGACCATCCTGCCACAGATACGCAGTATTTT. It is translated as CASSTRDHPATDTQYF.

This clonotype was seen ten or more times. The J gene is TRBJ1-2, the V gene TRBV2, with TRBD1 matching over 8 bases. Germline assignment: CDR1 SNHLY and CDR2 FYNNEI. This CDR3 region has 15 residues. V was clipped by 1 base and J by 8 bases; unmatched bases: 9. CDR3 sequence: CASSEVGQVLRGYTF. The DNA for the CDR3 is TGTGCCAGCAGTGAAGTGGGACAGGTCCTGAGGGGCTACACCTTC.

This clonotype was seen at least ten times. This chain links TRBV2 with TRBJ2-3, with D perhaps matching TRBD1 (6 bases). Germline CDR1 reads SNHLY; CDR2 reads FYNNEI. This CDR3 spans 16 amino acids. With 1 base removed from V and 8 bases from J, the gap between germline ends came to 19 bases. Here the CDR3 DNA reads TGTGCCAGCAGTGAAGGGGGCGGTGTGCTCAGGGGTACGCAGTATTTT. Its protein product is CASSEGGGVLRGTQYF.

In this sample, this clonotype turned up many times. The chain couples TRBV6-2 or TRBV6-3 to TRBJ2-2, with a tentative D call TRBD2 (7 bases). Germline CDR1 and CDR2: MNHEY and SVGEGT. CDR3 length equals 18 residues. V was cut by 6 bases and J by 3 bases, with 23 bases left in between. As DNA, the CDR3 is TGTGCCAGCAGCCCGGGGGGCGCAGTCCTTTGGGACACCGGGGAGCTGTTTTTT. Its translation: CASSPGGAVLWDTGELFF.

In this sample, this clonotype turned up a few times. The rearrangement links TRBV7-9 to TRBJ2-1, with D possibly TRBD1 on 6 matching bases. This CDR3 spans 16 amino acids. From germline, CDR1 is SEHNR and CDR2 FQNEAQ (reference sequence). The ends were cut back, 1 base at V and 5 bases at J, with 15 bases in the middle. CDR3 in DNA: TGTGCCAGCAGCTTAGGGAGGACAGACTTACACAATGAGCAGTTCTTC. It yields the protein CASSLGRTDLHNEQFF.

This clonotype showed up many times. The chain recombines TRBV7-9 with TRBJ1-1, with D possibly TRBD1 on 6 matching bases. The V end was cut by 0 bases, the J end by 5 bases, with 13 bases between. The V gene's germline CDR1 is SEHNR and CDR2 FQNEAQ (reference sequence). The CDR3 extends over 15 amino acids. The CDR3 DNA sequence: TGTGCCAGCAGCTTAGCGGGTCAGGGGAAGACTGAAGCTTTCTTT. Its protein is CASSLAGQGKTEAFF.

The V and J genes are TRBV9 and TRBJ2-3; 8 bases line up with TRBD2. Germline lookup yields CDR1 SGDLS and CDR2 YYNGEE. The junction had 10 bases not matched to a gene; V was cut back by 4 bases and J by 6 bases. This CDR3 comprises 15 residues. CDR3 in DNA: TGTGCCAGCAGCCTGGGACTAGTGATAGAGGATACGCAGTATTTT. Amino acids: CASSLGLVIEDTQYF.